This T cell receptor (beta chain) was recorded in a study of ipilimumab plus nivolumab after autologous stem cell transplantation. Only in-frame clones appear in the TCRdb table, and some are missing; sequencing was by immunoSEQ multiplex PCR. The table includes about 17,000 clones, about 80% detected once. Per germline, CDR1 MGHRA and CDR2 YSYEKL. Trimming took 0 bases from V and 1 from J; bases not matched to a gene: 4. The CDR3 has 17 residues. This chain joins TRBV4-1 and TRBJ2-4, with 9 positions matching TRBD1. Specimen: PBMCs, collected in a trial of ipilimumab plus nivolumab as post-transplant consolidation. This sequence was found in a male donor with diffuse large B-cell lymphoma. The CDR3 reads CASSQETGGLAKNIQYF. DNA of the CDR3: TGCGCCAGCAGCCAAGAGACAGGGGGTTTGGCCAAAAACATTCAGTACTTC.